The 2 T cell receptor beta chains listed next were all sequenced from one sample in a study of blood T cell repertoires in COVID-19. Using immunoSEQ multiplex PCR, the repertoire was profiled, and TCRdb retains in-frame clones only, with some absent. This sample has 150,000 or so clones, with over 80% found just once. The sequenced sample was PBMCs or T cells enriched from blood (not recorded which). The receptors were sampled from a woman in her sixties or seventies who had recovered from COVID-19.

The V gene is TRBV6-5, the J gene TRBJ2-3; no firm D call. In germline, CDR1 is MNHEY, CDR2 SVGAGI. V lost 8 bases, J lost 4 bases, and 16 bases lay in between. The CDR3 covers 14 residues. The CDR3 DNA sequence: TGTGCCAGCTCCATCGTGGCTGAGGCAGATACGCAGTATTTT. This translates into CASSIVAEADTQYF.

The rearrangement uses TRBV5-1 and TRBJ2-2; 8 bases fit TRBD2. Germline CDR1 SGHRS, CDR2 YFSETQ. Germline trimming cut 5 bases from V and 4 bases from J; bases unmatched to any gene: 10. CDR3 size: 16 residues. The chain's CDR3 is CASRRGREESTGELFF. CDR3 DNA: TGCGCCAGCAGACGGGGGCGGGAGGAAAGCACCGGGGAGCTGTTTTTT. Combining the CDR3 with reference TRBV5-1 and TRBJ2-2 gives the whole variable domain KAGVTQTPRYLIKTRGQQVTLSCSPISGHRSVSWYQQTPGQGLQFLFEYFSETQRNKGNFPGRFSGRQFSNSRSEMNVSTLELGDSALYLCASRRGREESTGELFFGEGSRLTVL.